Each of the 11 T cell receptor beta chains below was sequenced from the same sample in a study of T cell repertoires in cytomegalovirus infection. TCRdb independently ran MiXCR on the reads; one entry per CDR3 protein. Here the sample spans about 900,000 distinct CDR3 sequences, roughly 30% being singletons. Their antigens are not known. The material sequenced was cultured CD8+ T cells from PBMCs, taken from culture after CMV antigen stimulation. The receptors shown here come from a human donor in good health (CMV status not recorded). Some clones in this sample may be carry-over from other donors' samples.

This clonotype was counted at least ten times. The CDR3 DNA is TGTGCCAGCATCCCAACGGGGGGTCATGGCTACACCTTC. Translated, it gives CASIPTGGHGYTF. V usage is TRBV6-2 or TRBV6-3 and J usage is TRBJ1-2; TRBD1 is a possible D gene (5 bases). Trimming stripped 7 bases from V and 6 bases from J, with 15 bases between. CDR1 MNHEY and CDR2 SVGEGT come from the germline V gene. The CDR3 sequence is 13 residues long.

The chain uses TRBV4-1 and TRBJ1-2; D gene unclear. The CDR3 length is 13 residues. V gave up 3 bases and J gave up 7 bases, with 12 bases separating them. Germline-derived CDR1 and CDR2 are MGHRA and YSYEKL. CDR3 DNA sequence: TGCGCCAGCAGCCAGGATGAGAGACTTGGCTACACCTTC. Translating gives CASSQDERLGYTF.

J is TRBJ2-4 and V is TRBV24-1; TRBD2 agrees at 7 bases. Unmatched junction bases numbered 3, after V lost 5 bases and J lost 6 bases. CDR3 size: 13 residues. Germline V gene data show CDR1 as KGHDR and CDR2 as SFDVKD. The CDR3 region is CATSAPGGNIQYF. The CDR3 bases are TGTGCCACCAGTGCGCCGGGGGGAAACATTCAGTACTTC.

In its sample, this clonotype was seen once. The gene calls are TRBV20-1 and TRBJ2-2, with D possibly being TRBD1 or TRBD2 (5 bases each). The germline CDR1 and CDR2 sequences are DFQATT and SNEGSKA (reference sequence). The CDR3 has 17 residues. The V and J ends lost 0 bases and 4 bases respectively, with 18 bases between them. The CDR3 DNA sequence: TGCAGTGCTAGAGAGGATGGGACCCTAGTCAGCACCGGGGAGCTGTTTTTT. Protein sequence: CSAREDGTLVSTGELFF.

This clonotype was seen ten or more times. V usage is TRBV7-2 and J usage is TRBJ1-5; D might be TRBD1 (5 bases). Deletions cut 1 base from V and 7 bases from J, with 14 bases between. This CDR3 comprises 15 residues. Germline lookup yields CDR1 SGHTA and CDR2 FQGNSA. Here the CDR3 DNA reads TGTGCCAGCAGCTTAGGGGGGGGGGTTTACCAGCCCCAGCATTTT. It is translated as CASSLGGGVYQPQHF.

Points on this clonotype: At one end the junction does not follow the germline gene, possibly because of a read error. This chain joins TRBV6-1 and TRBJ1-2, with D possibly TRBD1 on 6 matching bases. The V gene's germline CDR1 is MNHNS and CDR2 SASEGT. The CDR3 loop spans 15 amino acids. CDR3: CAGSERTATFYGYTF. The CDR3, as DNA: TGTGCCGGCAGTGAAAGGACAGCTACTTTCTATGGCTACACCTTC.

This clonotype was detected a few times. V is TRBV6-1 and J is TRBJ1-5; 9 positions agree with TRBD1. V dropped 5 bases and J dropped 4; count of bases not matched to a gene: 6. CDR3 length equals 15 residues. Germline V lookup: CDR1 MNHNS, CDR2 SASEGT. CDR3 nucleotides: TGTGCCAGCAGTCGTCGACAGGGGGGAAATCAGCCCCAGCATTTT. Translated, it gives CASSRRQGGNQPQHF.

The chain is built from TRBV20-1 and TRBJ2-1; D is uncertain. The CDR3 extends over 19 amino acids. Germline V gene sequence: CDR1 DFQATT, CDR2 SNEGSKA (reference sequence). Trimming took 0 bases from V and 9 from J, leaving 30 bases between them. CDR3 in DNA: TGCAGTGCTAGAGATTTCGCCCTGGACCTAACCGTTACATTCGTTGAGCAGTTCTTC. Translation gives CSARDFALDLTVTFVEQFF.

This chain links TRBV7-6 with TRBJ2-7, with a tentative D call TRBD2 (6 bases). The CDR3 is 15 amino acids. Germline V gives CDR1 SGHVS, CDR2 FNYEAQ. Deletions cut 4 bases from V and 5 bases from J, with 18 bases between. CDR3 bases: TGTGCCAGCAGCTCCCCCGGGACGGGACTCGACGAGCAGTACTTC. The encoded protein is CASSSPGTGLDEQYF.

This clonotype was observed many times. This chain links TRBV6-5 with TRBJ1-5; 7 bases match TRBD1. The V and J ends lost 6 bases and 7 bases, in that order; junction bases with no gene match: 12. This CDR3 has 15 residues. The V gene's germline CDR1 is MNHEY and CDR2 SVGAGI. CDR3 sequence (DNA): TGTGCCAGCAGCTCTCAGGGGGGAAGAGTGCAGCCCCAGCATTTT. Protein product: CASSSQGGRVQPQHF.

This clonotype was detected only a few times. The chain has TRBV29-1 and TRBJ2-1; D is ambiguous. CDR3 length: 14 amino acids. V was pared by 1 base and J by 12 bases, with 19 bases between. The germline CDR1 and CDR2 sequences are SQVTM and ANQGSEA. CDR3 DNA sequence: TGCAGCGTTGAAGGAATAGAATCTACAAGAGGGCAGTTCTTC. Translated: CSVEGIESTRGQFF.